This paragraph reports one T cell receptor beta chain. These data belong to a study of blood T cell repertoires in COVID-19. V was clipped by 2 bases and J by 2 bases, with 13 bases between them. The CDR3 loop spans 16 amino acids. Per germline, CDR1 SGHRS and CDR2 YFSETQ. Method: immunoSEQ multiplex PCR; TCRdb's copy keeps in-frame clones and lacks some. This sample has approximately 120,000 clones, with around 83% found just once. Specimen: peripheral blood. This TCR derives from a man aged 55 to 69 with acute or convalescent COVID-19. V is TRBV5-1 and J is TRBJ2-2; D not certain. CDR3 in amino acids: CASSFRSSSNTGELFF. Here the CDR3 DNA reads TGCGCCAGCAGCTTCCGGAGCTCTTCAAACACCGGGGAGCTGTTTTTT.